The 30 T cell receptor beta chains reported below all come from one sample, sequenced in a study of T-cell memory formation after mild COVID-19. A single record per CDR3 protein comes from TCRdb applying MiXCR to the 5' RACE reads. The table lists more than 400,000 distinct CDR3 sequences, 18% of them singletons. Source material: PBMCs or a T cell subset sorted from them (not recorded which). Receptor source: an adult woman who had mild COVID-19 (a few samples of this study predate the infection). Cell type and time point are not known.

The V and J genes are TRBV5-1 and TRBJ1-2; D is perhaps TRBD1 (5 bases). The CDR3 contains 13 residues. V lost 3 bases to trimming and J lost 6 bases, with 12 bases between them. From germline, CDR1 is SGHRS and CDR2 YFSETQ. The DNA of the CDR3 is TGCGCCAGCAGCTCGGGCATGGGGGATGGCTACACCTTC. Translation: CASSSGMGDGYTF.

This rearrangement joins TRBV30 to TRBJ1-1; D is uncertain. V lost 2 bases, J lost 7 bases, and 11 bases lay in between. Germline V gene sequence: CDR1 GTSNPN, CDR2 SVGIG (reference sequence). CDR3 length equals 12 residues. CDR3 region: CAWSLLGFEAFF. CDR3 coding DNA: TGTGCCTGGAGTTTGTTAGGATTTGAAGCTTTCTTT.

V gene TRBV12-3 or TRBV12-4 combines with J gene TRBJ1-4; no firm D call. Trimming left V 6 bases short and J 0 bases short, with 11 bases between. The CDR3 has 15 residues. CDR3 loop: CASRGSGPTNEKLFF. The CDR3 DNA is TGTGCCAGCAGGGGCTCGGGCCCAACTAATGAAAAACTGTTTTTT.

Only a few counts were recorded for this clonotype. The chain combines TRBV6-5 with TRBJ1-6; 7 nucleotides agree with TRBD1. CDR3 size: 14 residues. CDR1 MNHEY and CDR2 SVGAGI come from the germline V gene. V was pared by 5 bases and J by 7 bases, with 5 bases of the junction left unmatched. This CDR3 is CASSQTGQNSPLHF. CDR3 in DNA: TGTGCCAGCAGTCAGACAGGGCAAAATTCACCCCTCCACTTT.

The chain joins TRBV20-1 to TRBJ2-2; TRBD2 aligns across 7 bases. Trimming took 5 bases from V and 6 from J; bases not matched to a gene: 6. This CDR3 region has 13 residues. Germline CDR1 reads DFQATT; CDR2 reads SNEGSKA (reference sequence). This CDR3 reads CSAVQRGAGELFF. CDR3 nucleotides: TGCAGTGCTGTTCAACGGGGGGCCGGGGAGCTGTTTTTT.

This clonotype was found many times. The chain joins TRBV12-3 or TRBV12-4 to TRBJ1-6, with TRBD1 matching over 7 bases. With 5 bases clipped from V and 5 bases from J, the junction kept 3 bases outside the gene matches. There are 14 residues in the CDR3. The CDR3 reads CASSTGTDNSPLHF. DNA for the CDR3: TGTGCCAGCAGTACTGGGACAGATAATTCACCCCTCCACTTT.

This clonotype showed up just a few times. CDR3 sequence: CASSPSLLGTSAQETQYF. In nucleotides, the CDR3 is TGCGCCAGCAGCCCAAGTCTTCTCGGGACTAGCGCACAAGAGACCCAGTACTTC. This chain joins TRBV4-3 and TRBJ2-5; TRBD2 matches at 10 bases. Germline V gene sequence: CDR1 LGHNA, CDR2 YSLEER. This CDR3 has 18 residues. V lost 4 bases to trimming and J lost 2 bases; unmatched junction nucleotides: 13.

The CDR3 is CASSVEQGLNTEAFF. DNA for the CDR3: TGTGCCAGCAGCGTAGAGCAGGGGTTGAACACTGAAGCTTTCTTT. The rearrangement joins TRBV9 to TRBJ1-1, with D possibly TRBD1 on 6 matching bases. The length of the CDR3 is 15 residues. V shed 0 bases and J shed 0 bases, with 9 bases lying between them. Germline CDR1 SGDLS, CDR2 YYNGEE.

This clonotype was seen repeatedly, ten times or more. The chain has TRBV7-6 and TRBJ2-5, with D tentatively TRBD2 (5 bases). Trimming took 0 bases from V and 5 from J, leaving 10 bases between them. Germline loops: CDR1 SGHVS, CDR2 FNYEAQ. CDR3 length: 14 residues. The CDR3 bases are TGTGCCAGCAGCTTAGCGGGAGTCGGGGAGACCCAGTACTTC. Encoded protein: CASSLAGVGETQYF.

Ten or more counts support this clonotype. The CDR3 region is CASSYSSTGVAGPGYNEQFF. CDR3 nucleotides: TGTGCCAGCAGTTACTCGAGCACGGGGGTAGCGGGCCCAGGATACAATGAGCAGTTCTTC. The gene calls are TRBV6-2 or TRBV6-3 and TRBJ2-1, with 7 bases matching TRBD2. CDR3 length equals 20 residues. The germline CDR1 and CDR2 sequences are MNHEY and SVGEGT. Losses at the gene ends were 0 bases for V and 4 bases for J; bases not matched to a gene: 18.

This clonotype came up a few times. The chain uses TRBV10-3 and TRBJ2-1; 8 bases match TRBD2. The CDR3 consists of 17 residues. Trimming took 0 bases from V and 8 from J; bases not matched to a gene: 12. Germline CDR1 is ENHRY and CDR2 is SYGVKD. CDR3 residues: CAISESWGLGVHHEQFF. In DNA form, the CDR3 reads TGTGCCATCAGTGAGTCTTGGGGACTAGGGGTTCACCATGAGCAGTTCTTC.

The genes are TRBV7-9 and TRBJ1-1, with 7 bases lining up with TRBD1. J was trimmed by 1 base and V by 5 bases; bases with no gene match: 10. This CDR3 has 16 amino acids. Germline assignment: CDR1 SEHNR and CDR2 FQNEAQ (reference sequence). The CDR3 loop is CASSPSTGWGNTEAFF. In nucleotides, the CDR3 is TGTGCCAGCAGCCCATCGACAGGGTGGGGGAACACTGAAGCTTTCTTT.

This clonotype was found once. The rearrangement joins TRBV7-8 to TRBJ2-7; D assignment may be TRBD1 or TRBD2 (6 bases each). The CDR3 sequence is 17 residues long. V was shortened by 3 bases and J by 3 bases, with 21 bases between the two germline ends. CDR1 SGHVS and CDR2 FQNEAQ come from the germline V gene. CDR3 sequence: CASSFTSGGRILYEQYF. The CDR3 nucleotides read TGTGCCAGCAGCTTCACGTCCGGGGGCAGAATCCTCTACGAGCAGTACTTC.

Here the CDR3 reads CSVGQGGHTEAFF. CDR3 coding DNA: TGCAGCGTTGGACAGGGGGGTCACACTGAAGCTTTCTTT. This chain joins TRBV29-1 and TRBJ1-1; 9 nucleotides line up with TRBD1. Germline trimming cut 4 bases from V and 3 bases from J; bases unmatched to any gene: 3. CDR1 is SQVTM, CDR2 ANQGSEA, per germline. This CDR3 comprises 13 residues. Using reference TRBV29-1 and TRBJ1-1 for the parts outside the CDR3, the full variable domain is SAVISQKPSRDICQRGTSLTIQCQVDSQVTMMFWYRQQPGQSLTLIATANQGSEATYESGFVIDKFPISRPNLTFSTLTVSNMSPEDSSIYLCSVGQGGHTEAFFGQGTRLTVV.

V is TRBV7-9 and J is TRBJ2-7, with 8 bases matching TRBD1. This CDR3 contains 15 residues. CDR1 SEHNR and CDR2 FQNEAQ come from the germline V gene (reference sequence). The ends lost 5 bases at V and 7 bases at J; junction bases unmatched: 13. The CDR3 DNA is TGTGCCAGCAGCCGCGACGACAGGGGACGAGGGGAGCAGTACTTC. Translated, it gives CASSRDDRGRGEQYF.

The chain couples TRBV5-1 to TRBJ2-7; 8 nucleotides match TRBD1. Germline lookup yields CDR1 SGHRS and CDR2 YFSETQ. The CDR3 totals 14 residues. V shed 2 bases, J shed 6 bases, and the junction held 7 bases outside the gene matches. The CDR3 is CASSLGGQGGEQYF. The CDR3 coding sequence is TGCGCCAGCAGCTTAGGTGGACAGGGTGGCGAGCAGTACTTC.

This clonotype appeared a few times. The chain uses TRBV7-2 and TRBJ2-3, with a tentative D call TRBD2 (6 bases). V lost 5 bases and J 7 bases, leaving 13 bases between the germline ends. CDR3 length equals 13 residues. CDR1 is SGHTA, CDR2 FQGNSA, per germline. CDR3 in amino acids: CASSARAGNTQYF. The CDR3 nucleotides read TGTGCCAGCAGCGCCCGTGCGGGAAATACGCAGTATTTT.

The V call is TRBV6-5, the J call TRBJ2-7; TRBD1 aligns across 10 bases. The CDR3 totals 14 residues. Germline loops: CDR1 MNHEY, CDR2 SVGAGI. V lost 7 bases, J lost 2 bases, and 5 bases stayed unmatched. CDR3: CASNQGQGAYEQYF. DNA for the CDR3: TGTGCCAGCAATCAAGGACAGGGGGCCTACGAGCAGTACTTC.

This clonotype turned up a few times. The chain links TRBV5-1 to TRBJ2-1, with 10 bases fitting TRBD2. The V gene end was trimmed by 4 bases and the J gene end by 4 bases; junction bases not matched to a gene: 5. Germline lookup yields CDR1 SGHRS and CDR2 YFSETQ. The CDR3 runs to 15 residues. CDR3 DNA sequence: TGCGCCAGCAGCACAGCGGGGGGGCTTTACAATGAGCAGTTCTTC. The encoded protein is CASSTAGGLYNEQFF.

This clonotype turned up a few times. CDR3 in amino acids: CASSAGQGRSQETQYF. Written as DNA, the CDR3 is TGTGCCAGCAGTGCGGGTCAGGGCAGGAGCCAAGAGACCCAGTACTTC. The chain uses TRBV6-1 and TRBJ2-5; perhaps TRBD1 as D (5 bases). V lost 4 bases and J lost 1, with 16 bases in between. The CDR3 has 16 residues. Germline V CDR1 and CDR2: MNHNS, SASEGT.

The table lists this clonotype with a few counts. The rearrangement joins TRBV7-6 to TRBJ2-1, with D tentatively TRBD1 or TRBD2 (5 bases each). The CDR3 covers 16 residues. Germline V gives CDR1 SGHVS, CDR2 FNYEAQ. Trimming left V 4 bases short and J 5 bases short, with 18 bases between. As DNA, the CDR3 is TGTGCCAGCAGCTCCCTGGGGGTGACAGAGAACAATGAGCAGTTCTTC. Translation: CASSSLGVTENNEQFF.

The chain carries TRBV20-1 and TRBJ2-7, with 10 bases matching TRBD2. The length of the CDR3 is 16 residues. From germline, CDR1 is DFQATT and CDR2 SNEGSKA (reference sequence). V shed 1 base, J shed 2 bases, and the junction held 8 bases outside the gene matches. The CDR3 spells CSARGRGTSDTYEQYF. CDR3 DNA sequence: TGCAGTGCTAGAGGGCGCGGGACTAGCGACACCTACGAGCAGTACTTC.

This clonotype showed up just once. The V gene is TRBV13, the J gene TRBJ2-1; D may be TRBD2 (6 bases). Trimming removed 4 bases from V and 6 bases from J, with 16 bases in between. The germline V gene encodes CDR1 PRHDT and CDR2 FYEKMQ (reference sequence). The CDR3 is 15 amino acids. CDR3: CASSSYSSGGNEQFF. CDR3 bases: TGTGCCAGCAGCTCTTACTCCTCCGGGGGCAATGAGCAGTTCTTC. Complete variable domain (other parts from reference TRBV13 and TRBJ2-1): AAGVIQSPRHLIKEKRETATLKCYPIPRHDTVYWYQQGPGQDPQFLISFYEKMQSDKGSIPDRFSAQQFSDYHSELNMSSLELGDSALYFCASSSYSSGGNEQFFGPGTRLTVL.

This clonotype turned up a few times. The chain combines TRBV25-1 with TRBJ2-7, with TRBD2 identical over 13 bases. Unmatched junction bases numbered 5, after V lost 8 bases and J lost 4 bases. Germline V gene data show CDR1 as MGHDK and CDR2 as SYGVNS. This CDR3 spans 14 amino acids. CDR3 in amino acids: CASARTSGSYEQYF. In DNA, the CDR3 is TGTGCCAGCGCCAGGACTAGCGGGAGTTACGAGCAGTACTTC.

This clonotype was found a few times. The V and J genes are TRBV24-1 and TRBJ1-1; D might be TRBD1 (6 bases). CDR1 and CDR2 (germline): KGHDR, SFDVKD. The CDR3 is 14 residues long. Trimming removed 4 bases from V and 7 bases from J, with 15 bases in between. As DNA, the CDR3 is TGTGCCACCAGTGACCCCTCAAGGGGGGGTGAAGCTTTCTTT. It translates to CATSDPSRGGEAFF.

This clonotype was seen only a few times. V is TRBV12-3 or TRBV12-4 and J is TRBJ1-1; TRBD1 might be the D (5 bases). The CDR3 is 14 residues long. V was pared by 6 bases and J by 2 bases, with 13 bases between. CDR3 residues: CASSFDSLNTEAFF. The CDR3 bases are TGTGCCAGCAGCTTTGACAGCTTAAACACTGAAGCTTTCTTT.

This clonotype occurred once. The rearrangement uses TRBV6-6 and TRBJ2-5, with a weak D call TRBD2 (5 bases). Between the trimmed V and J ends, which lost 2 bases and 4 bases, there was a span of 11 bases. The germline gives CDR1 MNHNY, CDR2 SVGAGI (reference sequence). CDR3 size: 14 residues. The CDR3 region has the DNA TGTGCCAGCAGTTACGTATCTAGCTTAGAGACCCAGTACTTC. Residues: CASSYVSSLETQYF.

In its sample, this clonotype was seen a few times. J is TRBJ1-5 and V is TRBV7-8, with TRBD1 as a possible D gene (6 bases). Looked up from germline, CDR1 is SGHVS and CDR2 is FQNEAQ. The CDR3 spans 16 residues. Trimming cost V 2 bases and J 3 bases, with 14 bases left between them. The DNA for the CDR3 is TGTGCCAGCAGCTTAAAACCGGGACAAACCAATCAGCCCCAGCATTTT. Amino acid sequence: CASSLKPGQTNQPQHF.

The table lists this clonotype with a few counts. This chain uses TRBV2 with TRBJ2-7; D is perhaps TRBD2 (6 bases). Germline-derived CDR1 and CDR2 are SNHLY and FYNNEI. The CDR3 sequence is 14 residues long. V lost 7 bases to trimming and J lost 6 bases, with 19 bases between them. This CDR3 reads CASMRGLRASEQYF. The CDR3 region has the DNA TGTGCCAGCATGCGGGGACTTCGCGCCTCCGAGCAGTACTTC.

This clonotype was seen a handful of times. Here the CDR3 DNA reads TGCGCCAGCAGCCAAGGGGTGGGCCAAGGGACCTCCTACAATGAGCAGTTCTTC. This sequence encodes CASSQGVGQGTSYNEQFF. V and J are TRBV4-3 and TRBJ2-1, with D possibly called TRBD1 or TRBD2 (5 bases each). The CDR3 has 18 amino acids. Looked up from germline, CDR1 is LGHNA and CDR2 is YSLEER. Between the trimmed V and J ends, which lost 1 base and 0 bases, there was a span of 16 bases.